What follows describes a single T cell receptor (beta chain). The data were obtained in a study of OX40 agonist ivuxolimab in advanced cancers. Profiled with immunoSEQ multiplex PCR; TCRdb holds only in-frame clones, not every one. The sample has 67,000 or so clones; about nine tenths are singletons. The CDR3 runs to 13 residues. Germline V gene lookup returns CDR1 MNHEY and CDR2 SVGAGI. Trimming took 5 bases from V and 4 from J, leaving 10 bases between them. The sample consisted of CD4+ or CD8+ T cells sorted from blood, taken in a trial of the OX40 agonist ivuxolimab. This receptor was identified in an adult with an advanced solid tumor such as melanoma, head and neck, liver or kidney cancer. The chain combines TRBV6-5 with TRBJ2-3; D is unclear. This CDR3 is CASSPPGPDTQYF. DNA of the CDR3: TGTGCCAGCAGTCCCCCAGGTCCAGATACGCAGTATTTT.